This TCR beta chain was identified in a study of neurological immune-mediated disorders. Trimming took 2 bases from V and 6 from J; bases not matched to a gene: 6. Looked up from germline, CDR1 is SGHTS and CDR2 is YDEGEE. This CDR3 has 14 residues. Among the participants, healthy controls were blood bank volunteers in Maryland, USA. By share of the sample, this clonotype is medium-sized. The antigen is unknown. TCRdb processed the 5' RACE reads anew with MiXCR; each CDR3 protein has one entry. The table includes some 29,000 distinct CDR3 sequences, about 12% detected once. Study-wide results and limits: It was HTLV-1-associated myelopathy that showed the most TCR clonal expansion, while multiple sclerosis showed the least, falling below healthy controls.

The receptor was derived from a woman aged 55-70 years in good health. J is TRBJ1-1 and V is TRBV5-8, with TRBD1 identical over 8 bases. Sequenced: PBMCs. Written as DNA, the CDR3 is TGTGCCAGCAGCTTTCAGGGGGCTGTCTCTGAAGCTTTCTTT. Amino acids: CASSFQGAVSEAFF.